The sequence of this T cell receptor (beta chain) was determined in a study of OX40 agonist ivuxolimab in advanced cancers. Study-level information: Given to patients was ivuxolimab, an agonistic anti-OX40 (CD134) antibody. Partial responses were achieved by three patients: one hepatocellular carcinoma, two cutaneous melanoma.

This CDR3 has 13 amino acids. V was clipped by 8 bases and J by 7 bases; unmatched bases: 8. Germline V lookup: CDR1 MNHEY, CDR2 SVGAGI. Sequenced by immunoSEQ multiplex PCR; TCRdb stores in-frame clones only, minus some. The repertoire holds tens of thousands of clones, more than 80% seen once, with approximately 0.5% in the top ten. This receptor was taken from an adult with an advanced solid tumor such as melanoma, head and neck, liver or kidney cancer. Material: CD4+ or CD8+ T cells sorted from blood, obtained in a trial of the OX40 agonist ivuxolimab. The genes are TRBV6-5 and TRBJ2-7, with 10 nucleotides matching TRBD1. Here the CDR3 DNA reads TGTGCCAGCCTGAGGGGACAGGGGACTGAGCAGTACTTC. This encodes CASLRGQGTEQYF.